One sample yielded the 32 T cell receptor beta chains listed below, sequenced in a study of T cell changes during pregnancy in multiple sclerosis. Clones were read by immunoSEQ multiplex PCR, and TCRdb kept only the in-frame ones, dropping some. The table shows about 40,000 clones, with 80% to 90% occurring only once. The material sequenced was peripheral blood, taken in the first trimester of pregnancy. Receptor source: a female donor in good health, enrolled as a control in a pregnancy study.

The V gene is TRBV10-3, the J gene TRBJ2-2, with 15 bases fitting TRBD2. The J segment lost 3 bases and the V segment lost 2 bases, leaving 7 bases of the junction unmatched. This CDR3 spans 19 amino acids. Germline CDR1 ENHRY, CDR2 SYGVKD. CDR3 sequence (DNA): TGTGCCATCAGTGAGAGAACGGGACTAGCGGGGGGCTACACCGGGGAGCTGTTTTTT. It is translated as CAISERTGLAGGYTGELFF.

The rearrangement uses TRBV9 and TRBJ1-3; D might be TRBD1 (5 bases). V lost 0 bases and J 0 bases, leaving 7 bases between the germline ends. The length of the CDR3 is 15 residues. Germline V gives CDR1 SGDLS, CDR2 YYNGEE. CDR3 amino acids: CASSVEQVSGNTIYF. DNA for the CDR3: TGTGCCAGCAGCGTAGAACAGGTCTCTGGAAACACCATATATTTT.

The chain joins TRBV11-3 to TRBJ2-3, with D possibly matching TRBD1 (6 bases). V dropped 5 bases and J dropped 6 bases, with 24 bases sitting between them. CDR3 length equals 17 residues. CDR1 is SGHNT and CDR2 is YENEEA in the germline V gene. Here the CDR3 DNA reads TGTGCCAGCAGCCCCGGCCTGAGGGACACCTTTCCGGATACGCAGTATTTT. It is translated as CASSPGLRDTFPDTQYF.

The chain is built from TRBV5-1 and TRBJ1-5; TRBD1 might be the D (5 bases). The CDR3 is 14 amino acids. Germline V gene data show CDR1 as SGHRS and CDR2 as YFSETQ. Trimming cost V 3 bases and J 3 bases, with 10 bases left between them. CDR3 loop: CASSSGNPNQPQHF. CDR3 sequence (DNA): TGCGCCAGCAGCTCAGGGAATCCCAATCAGCCCCAGCATTTT.

The chain is built from TRBV13 and TRBJ2-1; 10 bases agree with TRBD1. Germline trimming cut 0 bases from V and 6 bases from J; bases unmatched to any gene: 2. The CDR3 is made up of 15 amino acids. Germline V gene data show CDR1 as PRHDT and CDR2 as FYEKMQ (reference sequence). CDR3 in amino acids: CASSLGRDRGNEQFF. Written as DNA, the CDR3 is TGTGCCAGCAGCTTAGGTCGGGACAGGGGCAATGAGCAGTTCTTC.

This clone was observed once. The rearrangement joins TRBV4-1 to TRBJ1-1; TRBD1 might be the D (5 bases). The CDR3 sequence is 15 residues long. From germline, CDR1 is MGHRA and CDR2 YSYEKL. With 1 base removed from V and 5 bases from J, the gap between germline ends came to 14 bases. CDR3 in amino acids: CASSQGLGRATEAFF. CDR3 sequence (DNA): TGCGCCAGCAGCCAAGGGCTCGGCAGGGCGACTGAAGCTTTCTTT.

This clone is a singleton in its sample. V usage is TRBV25-1 and J usage is TRBJ2-7, with 8 nucleotides matching TRBD1. CDR1 is MGHDK and CDR2 is SYGVNS in the germline V gene. V shed 6 bases and J 2 bases; nucleotides not matched to a gene: 15. This CDR3 region has 17 residues. The CDR3 DNA reads TGTGCCAGCAGCCAGGCCCCAGGGGGCGCCACCGCCTACGAGCAGTACTTC. This translates into CASSQAPGGATAYEQYF.

The rearrangement joins TRBV28 to TRBJ2-1, with TRBD2 matching 9 bases. The junction had 11 bases not matched to a gene; V was cut back by 10 bases and J by 4 bases. The CDR3 runs 15 residues. Germline CDR1 MDHEN, CDR2 SYDVKM. The CDR3 is CAIDGETSGYNEQFF. Here the CDR3 DNA reads TGTGCCATCGATGGGGAGACTAGCGGATACAATGAGCAGTTCTTC.

CDR3 protein: CASSLLGGTGDTQYF. DNA of the CDR3: TGTGCCAGCAGCTTATTGGGCGGGACGGGAGATACGCAGTATTTT. The V and J genes are TRBV7-6 and TRBJ2-3; D is possibly TRBD2 (6 bases). The CDR3 runs 15 residues. CDR1 is SGHVS, CDR2 FNYEAQ, per germline. Trimming took off 2 bases at V and 5 bases at J, with 14 bases between the two ends. Variable domain in full (rest from reference TRBV7-6 and TRBJ2-3): GAGVSQSPRYKVTKRGQDVALRCDPISGHVSLYWYRQALGQGPEFLTYFNYEAQQDKSGLPNDRFSAERPEGSISTLTIQRTEQRDSAMYRCASSLLGGTGDTQYFGPGTRLTVL.

V and J are TRBV6-5 and TRBJ1-3; unclear D gene. CDR1 MNHEY and CDR2 SVGAGI come from the germline V gene. V was trimmed by 5 bases and J by 2 bases, leaving 13 bases between them. This CDR3 comprises 15 residues. CDR3 in amino acids: CASSPSLAAGNTIYF. In DNA form, the CDR3 reads TGTGCCAGCAGTCCCAGTTTGGCGGCTGGAAACACCATATATTTT.

This clone was seen more than once but under ten times. The chain links TRBV7-2 to TRBJ2-5, with 12 bases that match TRBD2. Germline V gene lookup returns CDR1 SGHTA and CDR2 FQGNSA. The ends lost 1 base at V and 4 bases at J; junction bases unmatched: 7. The CDR3 contains 17 residues. The CDR3 coding sequence is TGTGCCAGCAGCTTAGAGGTTGGACTAGCGGGGTTAGAGACCCAGTACTTC. It codes for CASSLEVGLAGLETQYF.

The J gene is TRBJ2-1, the V gene TRBV27; 7 nucleotides match TRBD2. CDR1 and CDR2 (germline): MNHEY, SMNVEV (reference sequence). V lost 0 bases, J lost 7 bases, and 9 bases stayed unmatched. This CDR3 spans 16 amino acids. CDR3: CASSLSYMTSWNEQFF. The CDR3 nucleotides read TGTGCCAGCAGTTTATCTTATATGACTAGCTGGAATGAGCAGTTCTTC.

This rearrangement joins TRBV5-1 to TRBJ2-7; unclear D gene. This CDR3 has 14 residues. CDR1 is SGHRS and CDR2 is YFSETQ in the germline V gene. Trimming removed 2 bases at V and 1 base at J, with 10 bases between. The CDR3 loop is CASSFDKFSYEQYF. In DNA form, the CDR3 reads TGCGCCAGCAGCTTCGACAAATTTTCCTACGAGCAGTACTTC.

V and J are TRBV15 and TRBJ1-3; 8 positions match TRBD1. Trimming at V came to 5 bases and at J to 11 bases, leaving 8 bases not matched to a gene. This CDR3 contains 13 residues. Germline-derived CDR1 and CDR2 are LNHNV and YYDKDF (reference sequence). The CDR3: CATSGDRGFSIYF. Written as DNA, the CDR3 is TGTGCCACCAGCGGCGACAGGGGTTTCTCCATATATTTT.

The chain has TRBV9 and TRBJ1-3, with D unresolved. V lost 0 bases, J lost 0 bases, and 4 bases lay in between. CDR1 and CDR2 (germline): SGDLS, YYNGEE. The CDR3 spans 14 residues. The CDR3 DNA sequence: TGTGCCAGCAGCGTAGCGGGCTCTGGAAACACCATATATTTT. Residues: CASSVAGSGNTIYF.

V usage is TRBV7-2 and J usage is TRBJ1-1; 12 bases match TRBD1. This CDR3 has 16 residues. Unmatched junction bases numbered 11, after V lost 3 bases and J lost 9 bases. Germline lookup yields CDR1 SGHTA and CDR2 FQGNSA. The CDR3 sequence is CASSFSGRGQGAKAFF. CDR3 coding DNA: TGTGCCAGCAGCTTTAGCGGTCGGGGACAGGGGGCGAAAGCTTTCTTT.

V is TRBV10-3 and J is TRBJ1-1, with 7 bases that match TRBD1. The CDR3 is 14 residues long. The V gene end was trimmed by 2 bases and the J gene end by 7 bases; junction bases not matched to a gene: 7. CDR1 is ENHRY and CDR2 is SYGVKD in the germline V gene. CDR3 bases: TGTGCCATCAGTGAGCGGCCAGGGGGAGGTGAAGCTTTCTTT. It encodes CAISERPGGGEAFF.

The chain employs TRBV30 and TRBJ1-1; 8 bases line up with TRBD1. After removal of 0 bases from V and 4 bases from J, the junction contained 7 bases not matched to a gene. The CDR3 totals 15 residues. The germline CDR1 and CDR2 sequences are GTSNPN and SVGIG (reference sequence). The CDR3 DNA reads TGTGCCTGGAGTGTGGGACAGGATTGGGGCACTGAAGCTTTCTTT. It yields the protein CAWSVGQDWGTEAFF.

V usage is TRBV5-6 and J usage is TRBJ2-7; 12 nucleotides match TRBD2. The length of the CDR3 is 16 residues. CDR1 and CDR2 from the germline V gene are SGHDT and YYEEEE. Losses at the gene ends were 4 bases for V and 6 bases for J; bases not matched to a gene: 11. CDR3 region: CASSLRTSGALGEQYF. The CDR3 coding sequence is TGTGCCAGCAGCCTGAGGACTAGCGGGGCCCTTGGCGAGCAGTACTTC.

This chain uses TRBV18 with TRBJ2-2, with D hard to call. The CDR3 is 14 residues long. From germline, CDR1 is KGHSH and CDR2 LQKENI. Trimming took 0 bases from V and 2 from J, leaving 4 bases between them. This CDR3 is CASSPPPNTGELFF. DNA of the CDR3: TGTGCCAGCTCACCACCCCCTAACACCGGGGAGCTGTTTTTT.

In DNA form, the CDR3 reads TGCGCCAGCAGCTCCGAACTAGCGGGGGCGTCGGAGACCCAGTACTTC. Residues: CASSSELAGASETQYF. The V call is TRBV5-1, the J call TRBJ2-5; 11 nucleotides line up with TRBD2. Trimming cost V 3 bases and J 5 bases; bases outside gene matches: 9. The CDR3 extends over 16 amino acids. Germline CDR1 reads SGHRS; CDR2 reads YFSETQ.

CDR3 protein: CASSPLGVPTDTQYF. In DNA, the CDR3 is TGTGCCAGTAGCCCTCTAGGGGTCCCCACAGATACGCAGTATTTT. The chain is built from TRBV19 and TRBJ2-3, with D maybe TRBD1 (5 bases). CDR3 length: 15 amino acids. The V gene's germline CDR1 is LNHDA and CDR2 SQIVND (reference sequence). V shed 6 bases and J shed 2 bases, with 15 bases lying between them.

The rearrangement links TRBV29-1 to TRBJ2-3; 9 bases agree with TRBD2. CDR1 and CDR2 (germline): SQVTM, ANQGSEA. The CDR3 loop spans 14 amino acids. Germline trimming cut 6 bases from V and 4 bases from J; bases unmatched to any gene: 8. The CDR3 sequence: CSVHSGRSADTQYF. The CDR3 nucleotides read TGCAGCGTGCACAGCGGGAGGAGTGCAGATACGCAGTATTTT.

The chain combines TRBV6-1 with TRBJ2-2; possibly TRBD2 for D (5 bases). Germline V CDR1 and CDR2: MNHNS, SASEGT. The CDR3 contains 13 residues. V lost 2 bases and J 6 bases, leaving 7 bases between the germline ends. The CDR3 reads CASSEHGAGELFF. The CDR3 DNA is TGTGCCAGCAGTGAACACGGGGCCGGGGAGCTGTTTTTT.

The chain employs TRBV27 and TRBJ1-5; D gene uncertain. Trimming stripped 7 bases from V and 2 bases from J, with 18 bases between. Germline-derived CDR1 and CDR2 are MNHEY and SMNVEV (reference sequence). This CDR3 is built from 16 residues. The CDR3 loop is CASNPPLAGCNQPQHF. The CDR3 coding sequence is TGTGCCAGCAACCCCCCCCTGGCCGGGTGCAATCAGCCCCAGCATTTT.

This clone was observed once. This rearrangement joins TRBV5-1 to TRBJ2-3; 10 nucleotides line up with TRBD2. Germline trimming cut 1 base from V and 1 base from J; bases unmatched to any gene: 9. The CDR3 has 18 amino acids. Germline values: CDR1 SGHRS, CDR2 YFSETQ. The CDR3 loop is CASSLSLAGVGGTDTQYF. In DNA form, the CDR3 reads TGCGCCAGCAGCTTGAGTCTAGCGGGAGTCGGAGGCACAGATACGCAGTATTTT.

This CDR3 is CASSRKAGGTGTEAFF. The CDR3 nucleotides are TGTGCCAGCAGTCGAAAGGCCGGAGGGACGGGCACTGAAGCTTTCTTT. The V call is TRBV28, the J call TRBJ1-1; perhaps TRBD1 as D (5 bases). V gave up 5 bases and J gave up 4 bases, with 20 bases separating them. The CDR3 has 16 residues. The V gene's germline CDR1 is MDHEN and CDR2 SYDVKM.

The count of this clone is one. The chain is built from TRBV6-5 and TRBJ2-1; 13 nucleotides align to TRBD2. V shed 4 bases and J 14 bases; nucleotides not matched to a gene: 5. The CDR3 sequence is 13 residues long. Germline V lookup: CDR1 MNHEY, CDR2 SVGAGI. CDR3 nucleotide sequence: TGTGCCAGCAGTTCCCCGGGACTAGCGGGAAAGTTCTTC. It is translated as CASSSPGLAGKFF.

The chain combines TRBV6-5 with TRBJ1-2; 9 bases line up with TRBD1. V gave up 6 bases and J gave up 6 bases; unmatched junction bases: 5. Germline-derived CDR1 and CDR2 are MNHEY and SVGAGI. The CDR3 extends over 13 amino acids. CDR3 residues: CASRDRGINGYTF. The CDR3 nucleotides are TGTGCCAGCAGGGACAGGGGAATAAATGGCTACACCTTC.

The genes are TRBV7-9 and TRBJ2-1, with 12 bases identical to TRBD2. CDR1 SEHNR and CDR2 FQNEAQ come from the germline V gene (reference sequence). Unmatched junction bases numbered 7, after V lost 2 bases and J lost 8 bases. This CDR3 comprises 16 residues. The CDR3 spells CASSLRLAGEGDEQFF. CDR3 coding DNA: TGTGCCAGCAGCTTACGACTAGCGGGGGAGGGCGATGAGCAGTTCTTC.

This clone occurred a few times. The chain links TRBV25-1 to TRBJ1-6; 7 bases agree with TRBD1. This CDR3 spans 16 amino acids. From germline, CDR1 is MGHDK and CDR2 SYGVNS. The V gene end was trimmed by 7 bases and the J gene end by 6 bases; junction bases not matched to a gene: 12. In DNA form, the CDR3 reads TGTGCCAGCACCGGAAGGTCAGGGGGAGGTAATTCACCCCTCCACTTT. Translated: CASTGRSGGGNSPLHF. Looking up the rest from reference TRBV25-1 and TRBJ1-6 gives the full variable domain: EADIYQTPRYLVIGTGKKITLECSQTMGHDKMYWYQQDPGMELHLIHYSYGVNSTEKGDLSSESTVSRIRTEHFPLTLESARPSHTSQYLCASTGRSGGGNSPLHFGNGTRLTVT.

The gene calls are TRBV19 and TRBJ1-5; possibly TRBD1 for D (5 bases). This CDR3 has 12 amino acids. Trimming removed 7 bases from V and 7 bases from J, with 11 bases in between. Germline values: CDR1 LNHDA, CDR2 SQIVND (reference sequence). The CDR3 bases are TGTGCCAGTACCGGGGGAGGCCAGCCCCAGCATTTT. This encodes CASTGGGQPQHF.